Shown below are 32 T cell receptor beta chains from a single sample sequenced in a study of cytomegalovirus exposure and HLA in healthy donors. The PCR used 60 Vbeta and 13 Jbeta primers. The table came from immunoSEQ multiplex PCR; TCRdb's copy has only in-frame clones and leaves some out. The table shows 150,000 or so clones, with around 80% occurring only once. Source material: PBMCs. The source of these receptors is a woman aged 45 to 65 in good health and CMV-seropositive.

The chain uses TRBV7-8 and TRBJ1-2; TRBD1 agrees at 7 bases. Losses at the gene ends were 0 bases for V and 6 bases for J; bases not matched to a gene: 1. The CDR3 runs 13 residues. Germline V gives CDR1 SGHVS, CDR2 FQNEAQ. CDR3 bases: TGTGCCAGCAGCTTAGCGACAGGGAATGGCTACACCTTC. It yields the protein CASSLATGNGYTF.

The chain carries TRBV7-9 and TRBJ2-1; 13 bases agree with TRBD2. This CDR3 spans 15 amino acids. With 10 bases clipped from V and 4 bases from J, the junction kept 7 bases outside the gene matches. CDR1 SEHNR and CDR2 FQNEAQ come from the germline V gene (reference sequence). The CDR3 here is CAITGGLAGYNEQFF. As DNA, the CDR3 is TGTGCCATCACCGGGGGACTAGCGGGATACAATGAGCAGTTCTTC.

The chain recombines TRBV5-1 with TRBJ1-5; 10 nucleotides match TRBD1. CDR1 is SGHRS, CDR2 YFSETQ, per germline. This CDR3 spans 14 amino acids. V was pared by 5 bases and J by 4 bases, with 3 bases of the junction left unmatched. CDR3 loop: CASRGQGKNQPQHF. The CDR3 DNA follows: TGCGCCAGCAGGGGACAGGGGAAAAATCAGCCCCAGCATTTT.

The chain employs TRBV5-1 and TRBJ1-1, with D uncertain. The length of the CDR3 is 12 residues. Germline V lookup: CDR1 SGHRS, CDR2 YFSETQ. Deletions cut 2 bases from V and 12 bases from J, with 14 bases between. The CDR3 region has the DNA TGCGCCAGCAGCTTTGGAAACGGCAGGTCTTTCTTT. Amino acids: CASSFGNGRSFF.

V and J are TRBV28 and TRBJ2-7; the match to TRBD1 covers 9 bases. Germline V gives CDR1 MDHEN, CDR2 SYDVKM. This CDR3 spans 13 amino acids. J gave up 3 bases and V 7 bases, and 4 bases lay outside the gene matches. The CDR3 here is CASTRTGVYEQYF. The DNA of the CDR3 is TGTGCCAGCACCCGGACAGGGGTCTACGAGCAGTACTTC.

The chain recombines TRBV7-3 with TRBJ1-2; possibly TRBD1 for D (6 bases). CDR1 and CDR2 from the germline V gene are SGHTA and FQGTGA. CDR3 length equals 14 residues. V lost 5 bases to trimming and J lost 1 base, with 11 bases between them. This chain's CDR3 is CASSPQQGNYGYTF. CDR3 DNA: TGTGCCAGCAGCCCCCAACAGGGTAACTATGGCTACACCTTC. Supplemented by reference TRBV7-3 and TRBJ1-2, the full variable domain reads GAGVSQTPSNKVTEKGKYVELRCDPISGHTALYWYRQSLGQGPEFLIYFQGTGAADDSGLPNDRFFAVRPEGSVSTLKIQRTERGDSAVYLCASSPQQGNYGYTFGSGTRLTVV.

This clone was detected a few times. The chain has TRBV19 and TRBJ2-7; 11 bases are shared with TRBD2. This CDR3 has 14 amino acids. The junction had 8 bases not matched to a gene; V was cut back by 6 bases and J by 7 bases. The germline V gene has CDR1 LNHDA and CDR2 SQIVND (reference sequence). The CDR3 nucleotides read TGTGCCAGTAGCCAACTAGCGGGAGTAGTGGAGCAGTACTTC. Translated: CASSQLAGVVEQYF.

This chain connects TRBV5-1 to TRBJ2-1, with TRBD2 matching 11 bases. The CDR3 sequence is 17 residues long. Germline lookup yields CDR1 SGHRS and CDR2 YFSETQ. V shed 0 bases and J 7 bases; nucleotides not matched to a gene: 9. This CDR3 reads CASSLARLAGGVNEQFF. The CDR3 bases are TGCGCCAGCAGCTTGGCCCGTCTAGCGGGAGGTGTAAATGAGCAGTTCTTC.

Notes on this clone: The sample carries other DNA sequences with the same CDR3. DNA of the CDR3: TGTGCCAGCAGCTTAGCAGGGGATCAGCCCCAGCATTTT. Translating it yields CASSLAGDQPQHF. The gene calls are TRBV7-2 and TRBJ1-5, with a possible D match to TRBD1 (5 bases). The germline V gene encodes CDR1 SGHTA and CDR2 FQGNSA. Trimming removed 0 bases at V and 5 bases at J, with 5 bases between. The CDR3 has 13 residues.

The chain uses TRBV6-6 and TRBJ2-7, with 12 bases that match TRBD2. This CDR3 is 14 amino acids long. From germline, CDR1 is MNHNY and CDR2 SVGAGI (reference sequence). V gave up 6 bases and J gave up 6 bases; unmatched junction bases: 6. The CDR3 coding sequence is TGTGCCAGCAGCCCTACGGGACTAGCGGGCGAGCAGTACTTC. Its translation is CASSPTGLAGEQYF.

The V call is TRBV6-1, the J call TRBJ2-2, with TRBD2 as a possible D gene (6 bases). This CDR3 is built from 14 residues. Germline loops: CDR1 MNHNS, CDR2 SASEGT. V lost 8 bases and J 5 bases, leaving 15 bases between the germline ends. CDR3 nucleotides: TGTGCCAGCGCGCCGGGGGTGGGGACCGGGGAGCTGTTTTTT. Translated, it gives CASAPGVGTGELFF.

V gene TRBV5-6 combines with J gene TRBJ2-7, with a weak D call TRBD2 (7 bases). Germline V gives CDR1 SGHDT, CDR2 YYEEEE. The CDR3 covers 14 residues. V shed 1 base and J shed 6 bases, with 14 bases lying between them. Here the CDR3 reads CASSLYAGAVEQYF. The DNA of the CDR3 is TGTGCCAGCAGCTTGTACGCGGGGGCGGTCGAGCAGTACTTC.

The rearrangement joins TRBV7-2 to TRBJ2-5, with D maybe TRBD2 (5 bases). Matching the DNA end better, TRBJ2-7 makes the J call doubtful. The CDR3 is made up of 16 amino acids. Germline CDR1 is SGHTA and CDR2 is FQGNSA. The DNA for the CDR3 is TGTGCCAGCACCCGAGGAGGAGCTCTGGGCTCCTACGAGCAGTACTTC. Protein: CASTRGGALGSYEQYF.

The chain is built from TRBV5-1 and TRBJ2-5; 7 bases match TRBD1. Trimming removed 4 bases from V and 6 bases from J; junction bases left unmatched: 12. The CDR3 is 15 residues long. Germline CDR1 SGHRS, CDR2 YFSETQ. The CDR3: CASSLMDRPPQTQYF. In DNA, the CDR3 is TGCGCCAGCAGCCTGATGGACAGGCCTCCCCAGACCCAGTACTTC.

This chain joins TRBV11-1 and TRBJ1-1; D gene ambiguous. Germline CDR1 and CDR2: SGHAT and FQDESV (reference sequence). The CDR3 consists of 14 residues. V dropped 6 bases and J dropped 0 bases, with 11 bases sitting between them. The DNA for the CDR3 is TGTGCCAGCAGTCCGGGTCGGATGAACACTGAAGCTTTCTTT. This gives the protein CASSPGRMNTEAFF.

As concerns this clone: One end of the junction fails to match germline, which may point to a read error. This sequence joins TRBV7-2 and TRBJ1-6, with D hard to call. The length of the CDR3 is 19 residues. CDR1 is SGHTA and CDR2 is FQGNSA in the germline V gene. CDR3 bases: TGTGCCAGCAGCCTAGCCGGGATACTTGTCCTCTCCTATAATTCACCCCTCCACTTT. This codes for CASSLAGILVLSYNSPLHF.

The chain couples TRBV7-2 to TRBJ1-1; 7 nucleotides align to TRBD1. The V gene's germline CDR1 is SGHTA and CDR2 FQGNSA. The ends lost 5 bases at V and 7 bases at J; junction bases unmatched: 13. There are 15 residues in the CDR3. Here the CDR3 reads CASSQMGPGGNEAFF. DNA of the CDR3: TGTGCCAGCAGCCAAATGGGCCCAGGGGGAAATGAAGCTTTCTTT.

This clone is a singleton in its sample. V gene TRBV28 combines with J gene TRBJ2-7, with 8 positions matching TRBD1. After removal of 8 bases from V and 0 bases from J, the junction contained 12 bases not matched to a gene. The CDR3 has 16 residues. Germline V lookup: CDR1 MDHEN, CDR2 SYDVKM. CDR3 nucleotide sequence: TGTGCCAGCCACAACTCCGGGACAGGTTACTCCTACGAGCAGTACTTC. Translating it yields CASHNSGTGYSYEQYF.

This CDR3 reads CASSPRRANYGYTF. In DNA form, the CDR3 reads TGTGCCAGCAGCCCGAGGCGAGCTAACTATGGCTACACCTTC. V gene TRBV9 combines with J gene TRBJ1-2; D uncertain. With 4 bases removed from V and 0 bases from J, the gap between germline ends came to 10 bases. This CDR3 is built from 14 residues. Germline V gene sequence: CDR1 SGDLS, CDR2 YYNGEE.

The chain combines TRBV5-5 with TRBJ1-2, with 7 nucleotides matching TRBD1. The CDR3 contains 15 residues. J lost 2 bases, V lost 0 bases, and 4 bases had no gene match. Looked up from germline, CDR1 is SGHKS and CDR2 is YYEKEE (reference sequence). The CDR3 reads CASSLGDSLNYGYTF. CDR3 sequence (DNA): TGTGCCAGCAGCTTGGGGGACAGCCTAAACTATGGCTACACCTTC.

The chain is built from TRBV6-6 and TRBJ2-1; 8 bases are shared with TRBD1. Looked up from germline, CDR1 is MNHNY and CDR2 is SVGAGI (reference sequence). V gave up 7 bases and J gave up 2 bases; unmatched junction bases: 10. The CDR3 contains 16 residues. This CDR3 reads CASNKSGTGAYNEQFF. CDR3 DNA sequence: TGTGCCAGCAATAAGTCCGGGACAGGAGCCTACAATGAGCAGTTCTTC.

The chain recombines TRBV5-1 with TRBJ1-2; 10 nucleotides match TRBD1. The J segment lost 7 bases and the V segment lost 4 bases, leaving 7 bases of the junction unmatched. Germline CDR1 SGHRS, CDR2 YFSETQ. This CDR3 has 14 residues. The CDR3 nucleotides are TGCGCCAGCAGCAGGACAGGGGGGTCTGGTGGCTACACCTTC. This sequence encodes CASSRTGGSGGYTF.

The V gene is TRBV5-6, the J gene TRBJ2-2, with a possible D match to TRBD2 (5 bases). Germline V gives CDR1 SGHDT, CDR2 YYEEEE. Between the trimmed V and J ends, which lost 4 bases and 1 base, there was a span of 14 bases. The CDR3 has 16 amino acids. The CDR3 sequence: CASSPGGGWNTGELFF. In DNA form, the CDR3 reads TGTGCCAGCAGCCCGGGCGGCGGGTGGAACACCGGGGAGCTGTTTTTT.

This clone was counted a single time. This chain connects TRBV6-5 to TRBJ2-7; D is unresolved. CDR1 MNHEY and CDR2 SVGAGI come from the germline V gene. V shed 7 bases and J shed 3 bases, with 16 bases lying between them. The CDR3 sequence is 14 residues long. The CDR3 protein is CASTDTRKLYEQYF. Written as DNA, the CDR3 is TGTGCCAGCACCGACACAAGGAAACTCTACGAGCAGTACTTC.

This chain links TRBV19 with TRBJ2-7, with 7 bases matching TRBD1. The CDR3 is 14 residues long. The ends lost 7 bases at V and 2 bases at J; junction bases unmatched: 8. Germline values: CDR1 LNHDA, CDR2 SQIVND (reference sequence). CDR3 region: CASNPGTAAYEQYF. The DNA for the CDR3 is TGTGCCAGTAACCCCGGGACAGCAGCCTACGAGCAGTACTTC.

This sequence joins TRBV9 and TRBJ1-1, with D unclear. Germline CDR1 and CDR2: SGDLS and YYNGEE. The CDR3 is made up of 13 amino acids. The germline V and J ends were trimmed by 3 bases and 1 base, with 7 bases remaining between them. This CDR3 reads CASSGRENTEAFF. CDR3 in DNA: TGTGCCAGCAGCGGACGGGAGAACACTGAAGCTTTCTTT.

The chain uses TRBV5-1 and TRBJ1-6, with D maybe TRBD1 (5 bases). This CDR3 has 14 amino acids. Per the germline V gene, CDR1 is SGHRS and CDR2 is YFSETQ. The germline V and J ends were trimmed by 2 bases and 7 bases, with 10 bases remaining between them. CDR3 nucleotides: TGCGCCAGCAGCTTTGGACACCGGAATTCACCCCTCCACTTT. Translated: CASSFGHRNSPLHF.

V usage is TRBV2 and J usage is TRBJ1-6, with D possibly TRBD1 on 5 matching bases. The germline CDR1 and CDR2 sequences are SNHLY and FYNNEI. Trimming removed 1 base at V and 10 bases at J, with 11 bases between. The length of the CDR3 is 14 residues. CDR3: CASSEGAGYSPLHF. The CDR3 bases are TGTGCCAGCAGTGAAGGGGCAGGGTACTCACCCCTCCACTTT.

CDR3 nucleotides: TGCGCCAGCAGGGTCCGTGAGGGCGGTGGAAACACCATATATTTT. Residues: CASRVREGGGNTIYF. The chain combines TRBV10-1 with TRBJ1-3, with D hard to call. The germline V and J ends were trimmed by 6 bases and 3 bases, with 15 bases remaining between them. The CDR3 extends over 15 amino acids. The germline CDR1 and CDR2 sequences are WNHNN and SYGVQD (reference sequence).

This chain uses TRBV25-1 with TRBJ2-7; 10 bases agree with TRBD2. The CDR3 has 18 residues. The ends lost 1 base at V and 2 bases at J; junction bases unmatched: 11. CDR1 MGHDK and CDR2 SYGVNS come from the germline V gene. The CDR3 protein is CASSEWFLAGELPYEQYF. DNA for the CDR3: TGTGCCAGCAGTGAATGGTTCCTAGCGGGGGAGCTGCCCTACGAGCAGTACTTC.

The chain uses TRBV4-2 and TRBJ2-2, with 8 bases identical to TRBD1. Trimming took 3 bases from V and 5 from J; bases not matched to a gene: 5. Germline V gene data show CDR1 as LGHNA and CDR2 as YNFKEQ. CDR3 length: 15 amino acids. The CDR3 protein is CASSQGQEGTGELFF. The CDR3 DNA reads TGTGCCAGCAGCCAGGGACAGGAGGGGACCGGGGAGCTGTTTTTT.

The gene calls are TRBV20-1 and TRBJ1-2; the D is unclear. The CDR3 has 11 residues. Trimming took off 4 bases at V and 3 bases at J, with 6 bases between the two ends. The germline V gene encodes CDR1 DFQATT and CDR2 SNEGSKA (reference sequence). DNA of the CDR3: TGCAGTGCTAAAGGAGACTATGGCTACACCTTC. It encodes CSAKGDYGYTF.